The text below deals with one T cell receptor beta chain. What it binds is not known. Treatment described: approximately nine-day PBMC culture with coronavirus spike peptide pools or control peptides (ViraFEST assay). Negative selection purified CD4+ T cells after approximately nine days of culture. The sample is drawn from a study of vaccination and CD4 T cells after COVID-19. Study-level findings and limits: The rise in median SARS-CoV-2-reactive clonotypes, from about 20 to 38, was not significant.

The Oncomine TCR Beta short-read assay was applied to DNA of cultured CD4+ T cells. TCRdb recomputed calls from the PCR reads with MiXCR, one row per CDR3 protein. This sample has 3,500 or so distinct CDR3 sequences, with roughly a sixth found just once. The CDR3 runs 15 residues. Germline assignment: CDR1 MGHDK and CDR2 SYGVNS. Trimming left V 0 bases short and J 3 bases short, with 8 bases between. The specimen sequenced was CD4+ T cells from blood, cultured in vitro. The clonotype was recovered from a human donor who had recovered from COVID-19. The rearrangement uses TRBV25-1 and TRBJ2-2; D ambiguous. The CDR3 nucleotides are TGTGCCAGCAGTGAATACGGCAGCTACACCGGGGAGCTGTTTTTT. It yields the protein CASSEYGSYTGELFF.